This entry lists 30 T cell receptor beta chains sequenced from one sample in a study of blood T cell repertoires in COVID-19 (TCRdb year 2020). The library relied on the immunoSEQ multiplex PCR assay. In TCRdb, the immuneACCESS table is reduced to in-frame sequences with V and J assigned. These tables do not hold every clone; where another copy was compared, an unresolved V gene accounts for under half, and the others remain unexplained. The sample table holds approximately 230,000 clones, of which roughly 84% were seen once. The top ten clones comprise about 20% of the sample. Sequenced sample: peripheral blood. These receptors were taken from a man under 40 with active or convalescent COVID-19.

The rearrangement uses TRBV18 and TRBJ2-3, with D maybe TRBD1 (5 bases). V was clipped by 1 base and J by 0 bases, with 17 bases between them. Looked up from germline, CDR1 is KGHSH and CDR2 is LQKENI. The CDR3 is 18 amino acids. DNA for the CDR3: TGTGCCAGCTCACCACGGACACCCGACCCCACTAGCACAGATACGCAGTATTTT. Amino acids: CASSPRTPDPTSTDTQYF.

The V and J genes are TRBV6-2 or TRBV6-3 and TRBJ2-3, with a weak D call TRBD2 (7 bases). The ends were cut back, 6 bases at V and 7 bases at J, with 20 bases in the middle. The germline V gene encodes CDR1 MNHEY and CDR2 SVGEGT. The CDR3 runs to 15 residues. Here the CDR3 reads CASSSGGLPGYTQYF. CDR3 DNA: TGTGCCAGCAGCTCCGGGGGGCTCCCAGGCTATACGCAGTATTTT.

This rearrangement joins TRBV6-2 or TRBV6-3 to TRBJ1-2, with 8 bases identical to TRBD1. The length of the CDR3 is 15 residues. V lost 2 bases, J lost 2 bases, and 4 bases stayed unmatched. Germline loops: CDR1 MNHEY, CDR2 SVGEGT. CDR3 sequence: CASSYAGGLNYGYTF. The CDR3 region has the DNA TGTGCCAGCAGTTACGCAGGGGGCTTAAACTATGGCTACACCTTC.

The J gene is TRBJ2-7, the V gene TRBV7-2; 7 bases line up with TRBD1. Trimming removed 4 bases from V and 3 bases from J; junction bases left unmatched: 3. CDR1 is SGHTA, CDR2 FQGNSA, per germline. This CDR3 is built from 13 residues. The CDR3 loop reads CASSWDSYYEQYF. CDR3 coding DNA: TGTGCCAGCAGCTGGGACAGCTACTACGAGCAGTACTTC.

The chain links TRBV7-2 to TRBJ1-1; D is unresolved. V lost 4 bases and J 3 bases, leaving 12 bases between the germline ends. The CDR3 length is 14 residues. CDR1 is SGHTA, CDR2 FQGNSA, per germline. Written as DNA, the CDR3 is TGTGCCAGCAGCTCCGTCTACGAGGACACTGAAGCTTTCTTT. Encoded protein: CASSSVYEDTEAFF. Complete variable domain (other parts from reference TRBV7-2 and TRBJ1-1): GAGVSQSPSNKVTEKGKDVELRCDPISGHTALYWYRQSLGQGLEFLIYFQGNSAPDKSGLPSDRFSAERTGGSVSTLTIQRTQQEDSAVYLCASSSVYEDTEAFFGQGTRLTVV.

This chain links TRBV21-1 with TRBJ2-5; the table's D call, TRBD2, was not checked against the DNA. TRBV21-1 is deemed a pseudogene. The CDR3 consists of 11 residues. The CDR3 loop reads CATPSGGPQYF. CDR3 nucleotides: TGTGCCACCCCTTCGGGAGGGCCCCAGTACTTC.

The chain recombines TRBV5-1 with TRBJ1-1; D is perhaps TRBD1 (5 bases). The CDR3 runs 15 residues. The V gene's germline CDR1 is SGHRS and CDR2 YFSETQ. V was pared by 4 bases and J by 6 bases, with 19 bases between. The CDR3 DNA reads TGCGCCAGCAGCCCTACAGACAGCCTCCCTTCTGAAGCTTTCTTT. This sequence encodes CASSPTDSLPSEAFF.

The chain joins TRBV5-6 to TRBJ1-1, with TRBD1 matching over 8 bases. V was clipped by 2 bases and J by 1 base; unmatched bases: 1. CDR1 and CDR2 (germline): SGHDT, YYEEEE. This CDR3 has 14 residues. The CDR3 here is CASSFGQGNTEAFF. CDR3 in DNA: TGTGCCAGCAGCTTCGGACAGGGGAACACTGAAGCTTTCTTT.

The chain carries TRBV6-4 and TRBJ2-1; possibly TRBD1 for D (6 bases). Germline values: CDR1 MRHNA, CDR2 SNTAGT. Trimming shortened V by 3 bases and J by 6 bases, and 9 bases separated the two germline ends. The CDR3 contains 13 residues. CDR3 DNA sequence: TGTGCCAGCAGTGAGGGGGCGGCCAATGAGCAGTTCTTC. Protein sequence: CASSEGAANEQFF.

The CDR3, as DNA: TGTGCCAGCAGGGGACAGTACTATGGCTACACCTTC. As protein: CASRGQYYGYTF. V and J are TRBV28 and TRBJ1-2; 7 nucleotides match TRBD1. CDR3 length: 12 amino acids. Germline-derived CDR1 and CDR2 are MDHEN and SYDVKM. J was trimmed by 3 bases and V by 6 bases; bases with no gene match: 1.

The chain joins TRBV7-2 to TRBJ1-5; no definite D call. Germline V gene data show CDR1 as SGHTA and CDR2 as FQGNSA. V was shortened by 1 base and J by 6 bases, with 13 bases between the two germline ends. CDR3 length: 15 amino acids. CDR3 DNA: TGTGCCAGCAGCTTAGGGTCGCCAGGCGCTCAGCCCCAGCATTTT. Translated, it gives CASSLGSPGAQPQHF.

The chain joins TRBV30 to TRBJ1-3; the match to TRBD1 covers 8 bases. After removal of 2 bases from V and 2 bases from J, the junction contained 11 bases not matched to a gene. Per the germline V gene, CDR1 is GTSNPN and CDR2 is SVGIG (reference sequence). This CDR3 spans 17 amino acids. The CDR3 loop is CAWSPPQGAGPGNTIYF. CDR3 DNA sequence: TGTGCCTGGAGTCCCCCCCAGGGGGCCGGGCCTGGAAACACCATATATTTT.

The genes are TRBV6-1 and TRBJ2-7; D gene uncertain. Deletions cut 1 base from V and 4 bases from J, with 8 bases between. The germline CDR1 and CDR2 sequences are MNHNS and SASEGT. This CDR3 region has 13 residues. CDR3 amino acids: CASSEVGQYEQYF. Here the CDR3 DNA reads TGTGCCAGCAGTGAAGTGGGCCAATACGAGCAGTACTTC.

The V and J genes are TRBV6-1 and TRBJ1-6, with 7 bases that match TRBD1. V lost 3 bases to trimming and J lost 14 bases; unmatched junction nucleotides: 4. The CDR3 spans 12 residues. Germline CDR1 MNHNS, CDR2 SASEGT. CDR3 coding DNA: TGTGCCAGCAGTGAGCAGGGGGAGGCCCTCCACTTT. The encoded protein is CASSEQGEALHF.

This chain uses TRBV2 with TRBJ2-7; 11 bases map to TRBD1. Germline-derived CDR1 and CDR2 are SNHLY and FYNNEI. The junction had 3 bases not matched to a gene; V was cut back by 6 bases and J by 2 bases. The CDR3 runs 14 residues. CDR3 DNA: TGTGCCAGCAGACCGGGACAGGGGGCCTACGAGCAGTACTTC. Amino acid sequence: CASRPGQGAYEQYF.

The genes are TRBV2 and TRBJ2-1; 8 bases fit TRBD2. The CDR3 length is 15 residues. Unmatched junction bases numbered 8, after V lost 5 bases and J lost 5 bases. Per the germline V gene, CDR1 is SNHLY and CDR2 is FYNNEI. CDR3 in amino acids: CASSRLSGGNNEQFF. Written as DNA, the CDR3 is TGTGCCAGCAGTAGACTAAGCGGGGGTAACAATGAGCAGTTCTTC.

The rearrangement uses TRBV6-6 and TRBJ2-2; TRBD1 agrees at 7 bases. Germline CDR1 and CDR2: MNHNY and SVGAGI (reference sequence). This CDR3 is built from 14 residues. V lost 6 bases to trimming and J lost 7 bases; unmatched junction nucleotides: 8. CDR3 sequence reads: CASRRIQGVGELFF. The CDR3 DNA reads TGTGCCAGCAGGAGAATCCAGGGGGTCGGGGAGCTGTTTTTT.

This rearrangement joins TRBV30 to TRBJ2-3; a weak D match, TRBD1 (6 bases). The CDR3 loop spans 14 amino acids. V lost 5 bases, J lost 1 base, and 13 bases lay in between. Germline V gene lookup returns CDR1 GTSNPN and CDR2 SVGIG (reference sequence). CDR3 nucleotides: TGTGCCTGGTCCCAGGGGAGAGGCACAGATACGCAGTATTTT. Translating gives CAWSQGRGTDTQYF.

CDR3 sequence (DNA): TGTGCCAGCAGCGTACGGAGCGGGGGGGCGACAGATACGCAGTATTTT. This sequence encodes CASSVRSGGATDTQYF. V and J are TRBV9 and TRBJ2-3; 10 nucleotides match TRBD2. CDR1 is SGDLS, CDR2 YYNGEE, per germline. CDR3 length: 16 amino acids. J lost 3 bases, V lost 1 base, and 5 bases had no gene match.

The V and J genes are TRBV13 and TRBJ2-7; 7 bases are a match to TRBD1. This CDR3 region has 13 residues. V gave up 5 bases and J gave up 5 bases; unmatched junction bases: 6. Germline V gene sequence: CDR1 PRHDT, CDR2 FYEKMQ (reference sequence). The CDR3 DNA reads as TGTGCCAGCAGCAAGTACAGGGGAGACGAGCAGTACTTC. Encoded protein: CASSKYRGDEQYF.

In DNA form, the CDR3 reads TGTGCCAGCAGCCGTTACCGGGACAGCTCTAACTATGGCTACACCTTC. This encodes CASSRYRDSSNYGYTF. The genes are TRBV7-2 and TRBJ1-2, with 7 bases lining up with TRBD1. Per the germline V gene, CDR1 is SGHTA and CDR2 is FQGNSA. CDR3 size: 16 residues. The J segment lost 0 bases and the V segment lost 5 bases, leaving 9 bases of the junction unmatched. Supplemented by reference TRBV7-2 and TRBJ1-2, the full variable domain reads GAGVSQSPSNKVTEKGKDVELRCDPISGHTALYWYRQSLGQGLEFLIYFQGNSAPDKSGLPSDRFSAERTGGSVSTLTIQRTQQEDSAVYLCASSRYRDSSNYGYTFGSGTRLTVV.

The chain links TRBV19 to TRBJ1-6; the match to TRBD1 covers 9 bases. V trimming: 7 bases; J trimming: 10 bases; junction bases outside the gene matches: 5. CDR3 size: 13 residues. The germline CDR1 and CDR2 sequences are LNHDA and SQIVND (reference sequence). The CDR3 here is CASTKTGGSPLHF. The CDR3 DNA sequence: TGTGCCAGTACCAAGACAGGGGGATCACCCCTCCACTTT.

This clone was seen once. The chain is built from TRBV7-9 and TRBJ1-1, with 9 bases identical to TRBD1. The CDR3 spans 15 residues. Germline V gives CDR1 SEHNR, CDR2 FQNEAQ (reference sequence). V shed 6 bases, J shed 5 bases, and the junction held 10 bases outside the gene matches. CDR3 region: CASSYTGTGRTEAFF. The CDR3, as DNA: TGTGCCAGCAGTTACACCGGGACAGGGAGGACTGAAGCTTTCTTT.

The chain couples TRBV7-9 to TRBJ2-5; D gene unclear. The CDR3 runs 12 residues. Looked up from germline, CDR1 is SEHNR and CDR2 is FQNEAQ (reference sequence). Trimming took 4 bases from V and 2 from J, leaving 5 bases between them. The CDR3 nucleotides are TGTGCCAGCAGCTCTTCTCAAGAGACCCAGTACTTC. It yields the protein CASSSSQETQYF. The whole variable domain, remainder taken from reference TRBV7-9 and TRBJ2-5, is DTGVSQNPRHKITKRGQNVTFRCDPISEHNRLYWYRQTLGQGPEFLTYFQNEAQLEKSRLLSDRFSAERPKGSFSTLEIQRTEQGDSAMYLCASSSSQETQYFGPGTRLLVL.

V and J are TRBV7-2 and TRBJ2-3, with D perhaps matching TRBD2 (6 bases). Germline values: CDR1 SGHTA, CDR2 FQGNSA. V dropped 1 base and J dropped 2 bases, with 13 bases sitting between them. The CDR3 consists of 16 residues. This CDR3 is CASSLGSGVFTDTQYF. CDR3 DNA: TGTGCCAGCAGCTTAGGTAGCGGTGTGTTCACAGATACGCAGTATTTT. Full variable domain (outside the CDR3, taken from reference TRBV7-2 and TRBJ2-3): GAGVSQSPSNKVTEKGKDVELRCDPISGHTALYWYRQSLGQGLEFLIYFQGNSAPDKSGLPSDRFSAERTGGSVSTLTIQRTQQEDSAVYLCASSLGSGVFTDTQYFGPGTRLTVL.

The V call is TRBV19, the J call TRBJ2-1; the D is unclear. This CDR3 contains 16 residues. The V end lost 1 base, the J end lost 6 bases, and 16 bases lay between the germline ends. Germline CDR1 LNHDA, CDR2 SQIVND (reference sequence). Here the CDR3 DNA reads TGTGCCAGTAGTATAGTGGAGACCACAACCTCCAATGAGCAGTTCTTC. This translates into CASSIVETTTSNEQFF. Complete variable domain (other parts from reference TRBV19 and TRBJ2-1): DGGITQSPKYLFRKEGQNVTLSCEQNLNHDAMYWYRQDPGQGLRLIYYSQIVNDFQKGDIAEGYSVSREKKESFPLTVTSAQKNPTAFYLCASSIVETTTSNEQFFGPGTRLTVL.

This rearrangement joins TRBV19 to TRBJ1-1; 7 nucleotides align to TRBD1. The CDR3 is 13 amino acids. After removal of 7 bases from V and 1 base from J, the junction contained 3 bases not matched to a gene. Germline loops: CDR1 LNHDA, CDR2 SQIVND (reference sequence). The CDR3 DNA reads TGTGCCAGTAACAGACAGGGGAACACTGAAGCTTTCTTT. It encodes CASNRQGNTEAFF. Together with reference TRBV19 and TRBJ1-1, the CDR3 gives the full variable domain: DGGITQSPKYLFRKEGQNVTLSCEQNLNHDAMYWYRQDPGQGLRLIYYSQIVNDFQKGDIAEGYSVSREKKESFPLTVTSAQKNPTAFYLCASNRQGNTEAFFGQGTRLTVV.

The rearrangement uses TRBV7-9 and TRBJ1-1; D is possibly TRBD1 (6 bases). Germline V gene sequence: CDR1 SEHNR, CDR2 FQNEAQ (reference sequence). The CDR3 is made up of 15 amino acids. V lost 6 bases and J lost 2, with 16 bases in between. The CDR3 nucleotides read TGTGCCAGCAGTCACCCCCAGGGGTCCAACACTGAAGCTTTCTTT. It translates to CASSHPQGSNTEAFF.

This chain links TRBV7-9 with TRBJ1-1; the D is unclear. Germline CDR1 and CDR2: SEHNR and FQNEAQ (reference sequence). This CDR3 has 18 amino acids. V lost 3 bases and J 1 base, leaving 21 bases between the germline ends. CDR3 coding DNA: TGTGCCAGCAGCTTTCCCCGGTCGTCCGCCAGGCGGAACACTGAAGCTTTCTTT. It yields the protein CASSFPRSSARRNTEAFF.

The chain carries TRBV5-1 and TRBJ1-2; TRBD1 might be the D (5 bases). Trimming took 0 bases from V and 5 from J, leaving 17 bases between them. Per the germline V gene, CDR1 is SGHRS and CDR2 is YFSETQ. The CDR3 is 16 amino acids. For the CDR3, the DNA is TGCGCCAGCAGCTTGGGGCAGGGTGTCGGAGGGTATGGCTACACCTTC. This translates into CASSLGQGVGGYGYTF.